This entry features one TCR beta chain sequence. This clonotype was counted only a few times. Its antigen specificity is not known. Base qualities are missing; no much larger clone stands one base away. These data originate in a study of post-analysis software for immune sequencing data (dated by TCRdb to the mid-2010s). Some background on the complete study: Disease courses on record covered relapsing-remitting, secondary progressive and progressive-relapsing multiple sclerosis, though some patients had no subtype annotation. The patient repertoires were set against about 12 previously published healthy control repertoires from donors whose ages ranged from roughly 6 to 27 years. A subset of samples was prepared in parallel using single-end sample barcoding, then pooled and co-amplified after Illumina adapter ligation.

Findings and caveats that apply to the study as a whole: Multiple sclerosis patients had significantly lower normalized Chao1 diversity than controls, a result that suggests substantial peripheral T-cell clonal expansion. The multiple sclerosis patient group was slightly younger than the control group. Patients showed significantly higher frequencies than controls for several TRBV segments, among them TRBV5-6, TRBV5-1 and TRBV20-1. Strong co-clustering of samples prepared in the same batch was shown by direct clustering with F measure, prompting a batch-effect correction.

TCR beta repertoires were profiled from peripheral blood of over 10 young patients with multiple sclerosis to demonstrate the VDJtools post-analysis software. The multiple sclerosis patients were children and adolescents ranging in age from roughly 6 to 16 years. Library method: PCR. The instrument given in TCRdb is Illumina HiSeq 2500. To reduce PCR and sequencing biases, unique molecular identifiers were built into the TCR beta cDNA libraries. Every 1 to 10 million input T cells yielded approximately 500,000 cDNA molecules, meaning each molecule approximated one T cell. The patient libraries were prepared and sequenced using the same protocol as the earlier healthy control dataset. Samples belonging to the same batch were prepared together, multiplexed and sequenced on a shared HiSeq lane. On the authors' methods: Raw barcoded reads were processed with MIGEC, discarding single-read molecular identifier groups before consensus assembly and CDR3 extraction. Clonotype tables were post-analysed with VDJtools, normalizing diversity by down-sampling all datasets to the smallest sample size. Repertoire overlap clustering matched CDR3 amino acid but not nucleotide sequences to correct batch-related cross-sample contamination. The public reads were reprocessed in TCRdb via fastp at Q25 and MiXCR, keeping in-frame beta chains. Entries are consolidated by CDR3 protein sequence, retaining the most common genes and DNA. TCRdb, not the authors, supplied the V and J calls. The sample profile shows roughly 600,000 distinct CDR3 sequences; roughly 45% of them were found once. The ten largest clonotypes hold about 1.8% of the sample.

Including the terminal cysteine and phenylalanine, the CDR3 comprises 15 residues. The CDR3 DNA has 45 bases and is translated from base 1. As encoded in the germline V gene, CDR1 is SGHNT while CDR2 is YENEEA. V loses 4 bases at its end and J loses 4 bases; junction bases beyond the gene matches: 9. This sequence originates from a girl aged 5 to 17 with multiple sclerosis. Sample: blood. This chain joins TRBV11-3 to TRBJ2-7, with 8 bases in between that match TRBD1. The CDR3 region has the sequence CASSYRRDRGYEQYF. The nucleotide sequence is TGTGCCAGCAGCTATAGGAGAGACAGGGGATACGAGCAGTACTTC.